Listed below are T cell receptor beta chains from one sample, sequenced in a study of human T cells and chemical hapten exposure. One entry per CDR3 protein, called by TCRdb with MiXCR from the RACE reads. This sample has about 380,000 distinct CDR3 sequences, with roughly 5.3% found just once. The sequencing used whole blood, collected in connection with sensitization to the hapten diphenylcyclopropenone (DPC). These receptor sequences come from a woman between 50 and 59 years old with alopecia areata. Some clones in this sample may be carry-over from other donors' samples. Both conserved end residues are part of each CDR3. Fields, in order: clone size, D gene, J gene, V gene, CDR3 DNA, CDR3 protein. The D gene is left open where the match is weak. Rows may omit the clone size; those that give it use once, few, many or a size class.

few,-,TRBJ2-3,TRBV25-1,TGTGCCAGCAGTCGCCGGGGTTCTAGCACAGATACGCAGTATTTT,CASSRRGSSTDTQYF
many,-,TRBJ1-2,TRBV3-1,TGTGCCAGCAGCCAATTTGACAGCCTCTATGGCTACACCTTC,CASSQFDSLYGYTF
-,TRBD1,TRBJ2-1,TRBV18,TGTGCCAGCTCATTCATTTTCGGGACAGGGGACAATGAGCAGTTCTTC,CASSFIFGTGDNEQFF
many,TRBD2,TRBJ2-5,TRBV6-6,TGTGCCAGCAGTTACTTTAGCGGGAGAGAGACCCAGTACTTC,CASSYFSGRETQYF
few,-,TRBJ1-5,TRBV6-6,TGTGCCAGCAGTTACACGGGGGGCCATCAGCCCCAGCATTTT,CASSYTGGHQPQHF
many,-,TRBJ2-7,TRBV25-1,TGTGCCAGCAGTGACTCATTCTACGAGCAGTACTTC,CASSDSFYEQYF
many,TRBD1,TRBJ1-2,TRBV11-2,TGTGCCAGCAGCTTGGGACAGGGGGCGGGAGGCTACACCTTC,CASSLGQGAGGYTF
-,-,TRBJ2-7,TRBV7-2,TGTGCCAGCAGCCCGGGACATTTACCTTACGAGCAGTACTTC,CASSPGHLPYEQYF
-,-,TRBJ1-4,TRBV20-1,TGCAGTGCTAGAAGAGGGTCGGCTAATGAAAAACTGTTTTTT,CSARRGSANEKLFF
-,-,TRBJ1-3,TRBV12-3/TRBV12-4,TGTGCCAGCAGTTTAGGAGCGGCAGGGGACTCTGGAAACACCATATATTTT,CASSLGAAGDSGNTIYF
few,TRBD1,TRBJ1-1,TRBV12-3/TRBV12-4,TGTGCCAGCAGTTTCGAGACAGGGGCCACTGAAGCTTTCTTT,CASSFETGATEAFF
few,-,TRBJ2-7,TRBV11-2,TGTGCCAGCAGCCTGTTGGGTCCCCAGTACTTC,CASSLLGPQYF
many,-,TRBJ2-3,TRBV28,TGTGCCAGCTCAGACCCCCCGGGAGTCTCCCCGGATACGCAGTATTTT,CASSDPPGVSPDTQYF
-,-,TRBJ2-1,TRBV5-1,TGCGCCAGCAGAGGCATGGGCTCCTACAATGAGCAGTTCTTC,CASRGMGSYNEQFF
many,-,TRBJ2-3,TRBV11-3,TGTGCCAGCAGCCCCTTTGGTTGGGCGACAGATACGCAGTATTTT,CASSPFGWATDTQYF
few,TRBD1,TRBJ1-5,TRBV12-3/TRBV12-4,TGTGCCAGCAGTACTACCGGGACAGGTAGCAATCAGCCCCAGCATTTT,CASSTTGTGSNQPQHF
many,-,TRBJ1-1,TRBV4-2,TGTGCCAGCAGCCAAGAAATCGGGAACACTGAAGCTTTCTTT,CASSQEIGNTEAFF
many,TRBD2,TRBJ2-7,TRBV28,TGTGCCAGCAGTTTTTTAGCGGGAGATCACGAGCAGTACTTC,CASSFLAGDHEQYF
-,-,TRBJ1-4,TRBV20-1,TGCAGTGCTAGAGCCGAGGGGCAGGGGGAAAAACTGTTTTTT,CSARAEGQGEKLFF
many,-,TRBJ1-1,TRBV20-1,TGCAGTGCTAGAGTGGCAGGGGCTTGGAACACTGAAGCTTTCTTT,CSARVAGAWNTEAFF
many,-,TRBJ2-1,TRBV7-2,TGTGCCAGCAGCTTAGGGGGAACTCCTTTGATTCCGTTCTTC,CASSLGGTPLIPFF
many,TRBD2,TRBJ2-1,TRBV6-5,TGTGCCAGCAGTTACTCAAGTCGACTAGCGGGGGGGCGATCCTACAATGAGCAGTTCTTC,CASSYSSRLAGGRSYNEQFF
few,TRBD1,TRBJ1-4,TRBV5-1,TGCGCCAGCAGCTCAGGGGGGGAACGAGAAAAACTGTTTTTT,CASSSGGEREKLFF
many,-,TRBJ2-7,TRBV27,TGTGCCAGCAGCCGGACTTACACCCCCGGAGAGCAGTACTTC,CASSRTYTPGEQYF
many,-,TRBJ2-1,TRBV10-3,TGTGCCACCCAGGACTTCTACAATGAGCAGTTCTTC,CATQDFYNEQFF
-,-,TRBJ2-7,TRBV4-1,TGCGCCAAGAGAGGCTCCTACGAGCAGTACTTC,CAKRGSYEQYF
many,-,TRBJ2-2,TRBV29-1,TGCAGCGTTCGGTTTCAGAACACCGGGGAGCTGTTTTTT,CSVRFQNTGELFF
-,TRBD1,TRBJ1-1,TRBV5-1,TGCGCCAGCACCCGCTCCGGGCAGGGGGTGAACACTGAAGCTTTCTTT,CASTRSGQGVNTEAFF
few,-,TRBJ2-1,TRBV29-1,TGCAGCGTTAAGAAGATTGAGATGGGTGAGCAGTTCTTC,CSVKKIEMGEQFF
-,TRBD1,TRBJ1-1,TRBV6-6,TGTGCCAGCAGTTCAAGGCGAGGGACAGGGGGCGCGGGCACTGAAGCTTTCTTT,CASSSRRGTGGAGTEAFF
many,-,TRBJ1-5,TRBV7-8,TGTGCCAGCAGCTTTAGGGACTATAGCAATCAGCCCCAGCATTTT,CASSFRDYSNQPQHF
many,-,TRBJ2-6,TRBV6-2/TRBV6-3,TGTGCCAGCAGACCACAGGGATCGGCCAACGTCCTGACTTTC,CASRPQGSANVLTF
many,-,TRBJ2-5,TRBV5-1,TGCGCCAGCCGGGAGGGGGCGAAAGAGACCCAGTACTTC,CASREGAKETQYF
-,-,TRBJ2-4,TRBV20-1,TGCAGTGCCCTGTCGGACACCCTAGCCAAAAACATTCAGTACTTC,CSALSDTLAKNIQYF
many,TRBD2,TRBJ2-1,TRBV6-5,TGTGCCAGCAGTCGGGGGGGGGACTACAATGAGCAGTTCTTC,CASSRGGDYNEQFF
many,TRBD1,TRBJ1-1,TRBV29-1,TGCAGCGTTGTTAGCAGGGGGGGCACTGAAGCTTTCTTT,CSVVSRGGTEAFF
few,TRBD1,TRBJ1-2,TRBV10-3,TGTGCCATCACTCGGGACAGGGAAGCTGGCTACACCTTC,CAITRDREAGYTF
many,-,TRBJ2-7,TRBV4-2,TGTGCCAGCAGCCTCCAAGGGGGAGGAGGGAACGAGCAGTACTTC,CASSLQGGGGNEQYF
many,TRBD1,TRBJ2-6,TRBV29-1,TGCAGCGTGCGGACAGGGGTCAGCTCTGGGGCCAACGTCCTGACTTTC,CSVRTGVSSGANVLTF
-,TRBD1,TRBJ2-1,TRBV29-1,TGCAGCGTGGAGGACAGGGGAACCTACAATGAGCAGTTCTTC,CSVEDRGTYNEQFF
-,-,TRBJ2-1,TRBV12-3/TRBV12-4,TGTGCCAGCACCTCTAGAGGGGCGGGGGCCAAAGCACGCGAGCAGTTCTTC,CASTSRGAGAKAREQFF
many,TRBD2,TRBJ2-2,TRBV2,TGTGCCAGCGATAGGGGACTAGCGGGGAACCGCGCGAACACCGGGGAGCTGTTTTTT,CASDRGLAGNRANTGELFF
-,-,TRBJ2-7,TRBV15,TGTGCCACCAGCAGAATCGGCAAGGCCACAAGGCGGTACTTC,CATSRIGKATRRYF
-,-,TRBJ2-7,TRBV12-3/TRBV12-4,TGTGCCAGCAGTTCACGGGGGATTAACGAGCAGTACTTC,CASSSRGINEQYF
-,TRBD2,TRBJ2-2,TRBV12-3/TRBV12-4,TGTGCCAGCAGTTTAAAAAGGGCTAGCGGCCGCTCTTTT,CASSLKRASGRSF
-,-,TRBJ2-7,TRBV27,TGTGCCAGCAGATTCCAGGGGTCATCGTCCTACGAGCAGTACTTC,CASRFQGSSSYEQYF